This T cell receptor beta chain emerged from a study of response to subunit inactivated influenza vaccine. Whole-study findings and limits: Authors suggested each seasonal flu vaccination may recruit only limited numbers of new T cells.

On this clonotype: The antigen remains undetermined.

TCRdb redid the calling of the RT-PCR reads with MiXCR, one entry per CDR3 protein. The table has under 950,000 distinct CDR3 sequences, 20% to 25% seen once. Germline V gene data show CDR1 as LGHDT and CDR2 as YNNKEL (reference sequence). The CDR3 is made up of 14 amino acids. V lost 0 bases and J lost 6; bases outside the gene matches: 4. This receptor was identified in a man aged 50-59 years who received an inactivated influenza vaccine. This chain connects TRBV3-1 to TRBJ1-2; 7 nucleotides line up with TRBD1. The material sequenced was PBMCs from blood, taken roughly 5 days after vaccination. This chain's CDR3 is CASSQEEDRDGYTF. The CDR3 DNA sequence: TGTGCCAGCAGCCAAGAGGAAGACAGGGATGGCTACACCTTC.